This T cell receptor (beta chain) was sequenced for a study of cytomegalovirus exposure and HLA in healthy donors. This clone was picked up a small number of times. Antigen unknown. An end of the junction does not agree with germline; a read error may underlie this. Notes on the study in general: Prior analysis indicated that the majority of TCR beta V segments exhibited productivity approximately 87% or approximately 30% of the time. Looking again later, the authors saw that most CMV-associated TCR beta chains seemed HLA-restricted.

PCR was performed using 60 Vbeta and 13 Jbeta primers. Assay: immunoSEQ multiplex PCR; the TCRdb copy retains only in-frame clones and omits some. The table lists more than 150,000 clones, approximately 82% of them singletons, with roughly 7.8% in the top ten. Sequencing input: PBMCs. This clonotype originated in a woman aged 35 to 49 in good health and CMV-seropositive.

The CDR3 reads CASSISGVNTGELFF. The CDR3 DNA follows: TGTGCTAGCAGCATAAGCGGGGTGAACACCGGGGAGCTGTTTTTT. The gene calls are TRBV7-7 and TRBJ2-2; 7 nucleotides line up with TRBD2. Germline CDR1 and CDR2: SSHAT and FNYEAQ (reference sequence). This CDR3 spans 15 amino acids.